This T cell receptor (beta chain) emerged from a study of T-cell memory formation after mild COVID-19. Overall study context: Clustering of TCRs was largely donor specific. Study conclusions and caveats: Clones that contracted from day 15 to 85 were balanced CD4/CD8, while later expanders leaned CD4+. Some responding clones appeared in pre-infection memory, suggesting cross-reactive memory joined. CD8+ contracting clones occupied EMRA, while CD4+ ones occupied mainly CM and EM.

The CDR3 has 16 residues. Germline lookup yields CDR1 LNHDA and CDR2 SQIVND (reference sequence). Germline trimming cut 1 base from V and 2 bases from J; bases unmatched to any gene: 4. On this clonotype: What it binds is unknown.

One entry per CDR3 protein results from TCRdb running MiXCR on the 5' RACE reads. The table shows 550,000 to 650,000 distinct CDR3 sequences, with roughly 17% occurring only once. The chain links TRBV19 to TRBJ1-1, with 10 nucleotides matching TRBD1. This TCR derives from an adult woman who had mild COVID-19 (a few samples of this study predate the infection). Cell type and time point are not known. Sequencing was carried out using PBMCs or a T cell subset sorted from them (not recorded which). CDR3: CASSIAGTGVNTEAFF. The CDR3 nucleotides read TGTGCCAGTAGTATAGCCGGGACAGGGGTAAACACTGAAGCTTTCTTT.